Shown below are 30 T cell receptor beta chains from a single sample sequenced in a study of cytomegalovirus exposure and HLA in healthy donors. PCR primers comprised 60 Vbeta and 13 Jbeta primers. Clones were sequenced by immunoSEQ multiplex PCR, and TCRdb holds only the in-frame ones, with some missing. This sample has under 300,000 clones, with about 86% found just once. Sequenced: PBMCs. Source of these receptors: an older woman in good health and CMV-seropositive.

This clone was counted only a few times. The CDR3 bases are TGCGCCAGCAGCTTGGGAGGGCAAGAGACCCAGTACTTC. It codes for CASSLGGQETQYF. The V gene is TRBV5-1, the J gene TRBJ2-5, with D possibly being TRBD2 (5 bases). V was clipped by 0 bases and J by 2 bases, with 5 bases between them. The CDR3 has 13 residues. Germline V CDR1 and CDR2: SGHRS, YFSETQ.

V gene TRBV5-1 combines with J gene TRBJ1-5, with 11 bases matching TRBD1. Germline CDR1 is SGHRS and CDR2 is YFSETQ. The J segment lost 5 bases and the V segment lost 4 bases, leaving 5 bases of the junction unmatched. CDR3 length equals 15 residues. The CDR3 loop reads CASSPGQGAYQPQHF. CDR3 sequence (DNA): TGCGCCAGCAGCCCAGGACAGGGGGCTTATCAGCCCCAGCATTTT.

The genes are TRBV7-3 and TRBJ1-2; a possible D gene is TRBD1 (5 bases). The ends were cut back, 5 bases at V and 4 bases at J, with 11 bases in the middle. The CDR3 has 13 amino acids. Germline-derived CDR1 and CDR2 are SGHTA and FQGTGA. The CDR3 nucleotides are TGTGCCAGCAGCCGTGGGGGGTCCTATGGCTACACCTTC. This codes for CASSRGGSYGYTF.

J is TRBJ2-7 and V is TRBV20-1; 10 bases are shared with TRBD2. This CDR3 is 11 amino acids long. Trimming cost V 7 bases and J 3 bases; bases outside gene matches: 0. Germline CDR1 is DFQATT and CDR2 is SNEGSKA (reference sequence). As DNA, the CDR3 is TGCAGTGGACTAGCGGGCTACGAGCAGTACTTC. Translating it yields CSGLAGYEQYF.

V and J are TRBV9 and TRBJ2-3, with D perhaps matching TRBD2 (6 bases). V was pared by 0 bases and J by 0 bases, with 8 bases between. Germline V gene sequence: CDR1 SGDLS, CDR2 YYNGEE. The CDR3 has 15 amino acids. DNA of the CDR3: TGTGCCAGCAGCGTAGAGGACTATAGCACAGATACGCAGTATTTT. This gives the protein CASSVEDYSTDTQYF.

This rearrangement joins TRBV6-5 to TRBJ2-1; TRBD2 matches at 7 bases. Germline CDR1 reads MNHEY; CDR2 reads SVGAGI. The CDR3 runs to 15 residues. V dropped 5 bases and J dropped 4; count of bases not matched to a gene: 8. In DNA form, the CDR3 reads TGTGCCAGCAGTCCTCAGCGGGAAGTTTACAATGAGCAGTTCTTC. This codes for CASSPQREVYNEQFF.

This clone was seen just once. The chain is built from TRBV6-1 and TRBJ2-7, with D possibly matching TRBD2 (6 bases). Germline CDR1 and CDR2: MNHNS and SASEGT. The length of the CDR3 is 15 residues. Trimming pared 8 bases from V and 7 bases from J, leaving 24 bases between. The CDR3 DNA reads TGTGCCAGCGGAGAATCCGCACGACTAGTTCGGGAGCAGTACTTC. As protein: CASGESARLVREQYF.

This chain joins TRBV7-8 and TRBJ2-5, with 9 bases identical to TRBD1. TRBJ2-7 matches the DNA end more closely, so the J call is doubtful. Germline V gene sequence: CDR1 SGHVS, CDR2 FQNEAQ. The CDR3 contains 13 residues. This CDR3 is CASSSYRGHEQYF. CDR3 DNA sequence: TGTGCCAGCAGCTCCTACAGGGGGCACGAGCAGTACTTC.

The chain uses TRBV21-1 and TRBJ1-5; TRBD1, as called in the table, went unchecked against the DNA. TRBV21-1 is a pseudogene. This CDR3 contains 16 residues. CDR3 sequence reads: CASSKAAQGVDQPQHF. CDR3 in DNA: TGTGCCAGCAGCAAAGCGGCCCAGGGGGTAGATCAGCCCCAGCATTTT.

The chain joins TRBV5-5 to TRBJ2-7, with D tentatively TRBD2 (5 bases). Trimming removed 0 bases from V and 4 bases from J, with 11 bases in between. The CDR3 loop spans 14 amino acids. CDR1 and CDR2 (germline): SGHKS, YYEKEE (reference sequence). The CDR3 is CASSLEGSLYEQYF. The CDR3 coding sequence is TGTGCCAGCAGCTTGGAAGGGAGTTTGTACGAGCAGTACTTC.

The chain recombines TRBV19 with TRBJ2-1, with D maybe TRBD1 (5 bases). CDR3 length: 15 residues. V dropped 3 bases and J dropped 5 bases, with 14 bases sitting between them. CDR1 is LNHDA, CDR2 SQIVND, per germline (reference sequence). Here the CDR3 DNA reads TGTGCCAGTAGTATGAATAGGGGCCTGAACAATGAGCAGTTCTTC. Encoded protein: CASSMNRGLNNEQFF.

V is TRBV28 and J is TRBJ1-2, with D possibly being TRBD1 (6 bases). Germline CDR1 reads MDHEN; CDR2 reads SYDVKM. CDR3 length equals 15 residues. The V end was cut by 5 bases, the J end by 2 bases, with 15 bases between. Here the CDR3 reads CASSRPHQGNYGYTF. CDR3 bases: TGTGCCAGCAGTCGCCCTCATCAGGGGAACTATGGCTACACCTTC.

The chain carries TRBV4-1 and TRBJ1-4; D is possibly TRBD1 (6 bases). Trimming left V 0 bases short and J 5 bases short, with 13 bases between. CDR3 length: 16 residues. Germline V gene data show CDR1 as MGHRA and CDR2 as YSYEKL. CDR3 protein: CASSQDSGTRNEKLFF. As DNA, the CDR3 is TGCGCCAGCAGCCAAGATTCGGGGACAAGGAATGAAAAACTGTTTTTT.

The rearrangement links TRBV5-1 to TRBJ2-7, with 9 bases aligning to TRBD2. CDR3 length: 13 residues. V was clipped by 4 bases and J by 3 bases; unmatched bases: 2. Per the germline V gene, CDR1 is SGHRS and CDR2 is YFSETQ. CDR3 nucleotide sequence: TGCGCCAGCAGCGAAGCGGGGGGCTACGAGCAGTACTTC. This sequence encodes CASSEAGGYEQYF. Complete variable domain (other parts from reference TRBV5-1 and TRBJ2-7): KAGVTQTPRYLIKTRGQQVTLSCSPISGHRSVSWYQQTPGQGLQFLFEYFSETQRNKGNFPGRFSGRQFSNSRSEMNVSTLELGDSALYLCASSEAGGYEQYFGPGTRLTVT.

This clone was picked up a small number of times. V gene TRBV13 combines with J gene TRBJ1-4; 9 bases align to TRBD1. CDR3 length equals 15 residues. Trimming cost V 5 bases and J 5 bases; bases outside gene matches: 6. The germline gives CDR1 PRHDT, CDR2 FYEKMQ (reference sequence). CDR3 amino acids: CASSTPGTGNEKLFF. DNA of the CDR3: TGTGCCAGCAGCACCCCCGGGACAGGGAATGAAAAACTGTTTTTT.

This clone was seen a few times. J is TRBJ2-4 and V is TRBV10-3; TRBD2 might be the D (5 bases). The V gene's germline CDR1 is ENHRY and CDR2 SYGVKD. V lost 6 bases, J lost 5 bases, and 11 bases lay in between. The CDR3 is 13 amino acids. The CDR3 DNA follows: TGTGCCATCAGGGATGAGGGCCAAAACATTCAGTACTTC. It translates to CAIRDEGQNIQYF.

J is TRBJ2-2 and V is TRBV21-1; the listed D gene, TRBD1, was not tested against the DNA. TRBV21-1 is shown as a pseudogene. The CDR3 runs 16 residues. The CDR3 region is CAITFRGGMNTGELFF. The CDR3 DNA follows: TGTGCCATAACCTTCCGAGGGGGTATGAACACCGGGGAGCTGTTTTTT.

This clone was seen a few times. The chain uses TRBV21-1 and TRBJ1-5. TRBV21-1 is a known pseudogene. This CDR3 is built from 12 residues. CDR3 sequence reads: CASSNLRQPQHF. As DNA, the CDR3 is TGTGCCAGCAGCAACTTGAGACAGCCCCAGCATTTT.

The chain is built from TRBV19 and TRBJ2-5; 7 positions match TRBD2. Germline trimming cut 3 bases from V and 5 bases from J; bases unmatched to any gene: 6. Germline loops: CDR1 LNHDA, CDR2 SQIVND (reference sequence). This CDR3 is built from 14 residues. The chain's CDR3 is CASSMGRERETQYF. In DNA form, the CDR3 reads TGTGCCAGTAGTATGGGGCGGGAGCGGGAGACCCAGTACTTC. Using reference TRBV19 and TRBJ2-5 for the parts outside the CDR3, the full variable domain is DGGITQSPKYLFRKEGQNVTLSCEQNLNHDAMYWYRQDPGQGLRLIYYSQIVNDFQKGDIAEGYSVSREKKESFPLTVTSAQKNPTAFYLCASSMGRERETQYFGPGTRLLVL.

The gene calls are TRBV5-6 and TRBJ2-1; 7 bases are shared with TRBD2. CDR3 length: 19 residues. Trimming cost V 2 bases and J 5 bases; bases outside gene matches: 19. Per germline, CDR1 SGHDT and CDR2 YYEEEE. CDR3 in amino acids: CASSFLREKKNDWDNEQFF. For the CDR3, the DNA is TGTGCCAGCAGCTTCCTGCGGGAGAAGAAGAACGATTGGGACAATGAGCAGTTCTTC.

This chain links TRBV25-1 with TRBJ1-1; TRBD1 might be the D (5 bases). From germline, CDR1 is MGHDK and CDR2 SYGVNS. This CDR3 has 12 residues. Trimming took 1 base from V and 11 from J, leaving 11 bases between them. In DNA, the CDR3 is TGTGCCAGCAGTGAATTTTGGGGGGGTGCTTTCTTT. It is translated as CASSEFWGGAFF.

The chain recombines TRBV9 with TRBJ2-2, with 14 positions matching TRBD2. This CDR3 contains 16 residues. J was trimmed by 5 bases and V by 4 bases; bases with no gene match: 4. The germline V gene has CDR1 SGDLS and CDR2 YYNGEE. The CDR3 loop is CASSQGLAGGTGELFF. CDR3 in DNA: TGTGCCAGCAGCCAAGGACTAGCGGGAGGAACCGGGGAGCTGTTTTTT.

The gene calls are TRBV5-1 and TRBJ2-7; 11 nucleotides line up with TRBD1. J gave up 2 bases and V 3 bases, and 13 bases lay outside the gene matches. Germline CDR1 SGHRS, CDR2 YFSETQ. The CDR3 contains 18 residues. Here the CDR3 DNA reads TGCGCCAGCAGCTCGGACAGGGGGCGCGTGCGGGAAACCTACGAGCAGTACTTC. Translating gives CASSSDRGRVRETYEQYF.

This chain uses TRBV6-5 with TRBJ2-7; D not resolved. V lost 0 bases to trimming and J lost 4 bases, with 13 bases between them. The germline CDR1 and CDR2 sequences are MNHEY and SVGAGI. The CDR3 sequence is 15 residues long. CDR3 region: CASSYSIIAGYEQYF. In DNA, the CDR3 is TGTGCCAGCAGTTACTCGATCATAGCTGGGTACGAGCAGTACTTC.

The chain is built from TRBV5-4 and TRBJ1-2, with TRBD1 identical over 7 bases. After removal of 3 bases from V and 6 bases from J, the junction contained 5 bases not matched to a gene. The CDR3 has 13 residues. The germline V gene encodes CDR1 SGHNT and CDR2 YYREEE (reference sequence). The CDR3, as DNA: TGTGCCAGCAGCTCCGACAGGGCGAATGGCTACACCTTC. Protein product: CASSSDRANGYTF.

This clone was counted between two and nine times. The chain carries TRBV7-2 and TRBJ2-1; perhaps TRBD1 as D (6 bases). Germline CDR1 is SGHTA and CDR2 is FQGNSA. V was cut by 0 bases and J by 0 bases, with 9 bases left in between. The length of the CDR3 is 16 residues. The CDR3, as DNA: TGTGCCAGCAGCTTAGCGTGGGACAACTCCTACAATGAGCAGTTCTTC. Amino acid sequence: CASSLAWDNSYNEQFF.

The CDR3 DNA follows: TGTGCCAGCAAAGGAGGACCGGCCTATGGCTACACCTTC. Translated: CASKGGPAYGYTF. The V call is TRBV6-5, the J call TRBJ1-2; D gene ambiguous. V was clipped by 7 bases and J by 4 bases, with 13 bases between them. There are 13 residues in the CDR3. Germline loops: CDR1 MNHEY, CDR2 SVGAGI.

The chain is built from TRBV5-1 and TRBJ2-5, with 7 bases identical to TRBD2. Germline CDR1 is SGHRS and CDR2 is YFSETQ. The CDR3 length is 16 residues. The junction had 11 bases not matched to a gene; V was cut back by 3 bases and J by 3 bases. CDR3: CASSSVRLAFEETQYF. CDR3 in DNA: TGCGCCAGCAGCTCCGTCAGACTAGCCTTCGAAGAGACCCAGTACTTC.

The chain recombines TRBV30 with TRBJ2-3; no firm D call. V was trimmed by 5 bases and J by 3 bases, leaving 9 bases between them. CDR3 length: 12 amino acids. Germline V gene sequence: CDR1 GTSNPN, CDR2 SVGIG (reference sequence). The CDR3 sequence: CAWGPSTDTQYF. The DNA of the CDR3 is TGTGCCTGGGGGCCCAGTACAGATACGCAGTATTTT. The full variable domain, rest sourced from reference TRBV30 and TRBJ2-3, is SQTIHQWPATLVQPVGSPLSLECTVEGTSNPNLYWYRQAAGRGLQLLFYSVGIGQISSEVPQNLSASRPQDRQFILSSKKLLLSDSGFYLCAWGPSTDTQYFGPGTRLTVL.

This clone occurred once. The rearrangement joins TRBV6-1 to TRBJ2-1; D is undetermined. This CDR3 region has 13 residues. The ends were cut back, 6 bases at V and 3 bases at J, with 9 bases in the middle. The germline V gene has CDR1 MNHNS and CDR2 SASEGT. This CDR3 reads CASSTAYYNEQFF. For the CDR3, the DNA is TGTGCCAGCAGCACAGCTTACTACAATGAGCAGTTCTTC.